These 10 T cell receptor beta chains originate from one sample sequenced in a study of cytomegalovirus exposure and HLA in healthy donors. PCR involved 60 Vbeta and 13 Jbeta primers. Some clones are missing from TCRdb's copy, which holds only in-frame ones; the method was immunoSEQ multiplex PCR. The table includes about 190,000 clones, roughly 80% detected once. Sequencing was done on a sample of PBMCs. The source is a young woman in good health and CMV-seropositive.

This chain connects TRBV5-1 to TRBJ2-7; perhaps TRBD2 as D (5 bases). The CDR3 runs 16 residues. Germline V gene sequence: CDR1 SGHRS, CDR2 YFSETQ. V was shortened by 1 base and J by 0 bases, with 14 bases between the two germline ends. CDR3 loop: CASSLSRQLGSYEQYF. The CDR3 bases are TGCGCCAGCAGCTTGTCACGGCAACTAGGCTCCTACGAGCAGTACTTC. The full variable domain, its missing parts supplied by reference TRBV5-1 and TRBJ2-7, is KAGVTQTPRYLIKTRGQQVTLSCSPISGHRSVSWYQQTPGQGLQFLFEYFSETQRNKGNFPGRFSGRQFSNSRSEMNVSTLELGDSALYLCASSLSRQLGSYEQYFGPGTRLTVT.

The V call is TRBV18, the J call TRBJ1-2; D possibly corresponds to TRBD1 (5 bases). The CDR3 covers 15 residues. CDR1 is KGHSH and CDR2 is LQKENI in the germline V gene. Trimming left V 2 bases short and J 5 bases short, with 15 bases between. The CDR3 bases are TGTGCCAGCTCACCAGGGACGGGACTCCGGTATGGCTACACCTTC. Amino acids: CASSPGTGLRYGYTF. The whole variable domain, remainder taken from reference TRBV18 and TRBJ1-2, is NAGVMQNPRHLVRRRGQEARLRCSPMKGHSHVYWYRQLPEEGLKFMVYLQKENIIDESGMPKERFSAEFPKEGPSILRIQQVVRGDSAAYFCASSPGTGLRYGYTFGSGTRLTVV.

V usage is TRBV7-9 and J usage is TRBJ2-7; TRBD2 is a possible D gene (5 bases). V lost 5 bases and J lost 3, with 17 bases in between. Germline V gene sequence: CDR1 SEHNR, CDR2 FQNEAQ (reference sequence). This CDR3 contains 15 residues. CDR3: CASSPRAPAVYEQYF. In nucleotides, the CDR3 is TGTGCCAGCAGCCCGCGAGCGCCAGCGGTCTACGAGCAGTACTTC.

This chain connects TRBV12-5 to TRBJ1-1; perhaps TRBD1 as D (5 bases). V lost 0 bases, J lost 3 bases, and 14 bases lay in between. This CDR3 comprises 16 residues. Germline V gives CDR1 LGHNT, CDR2 FRNRAP. CDR3 amino acids: CASGLVLGEGYTEAFF. The DNA for the CDR3 is TGTGCTAGTGGTTTGGTGCTGGGGGAGGGGTACACTGAAGCTTTCTTT.

The chain uses TRBV9 and TRBJ2-3; 7 bases line up with TRBD2. CDR3 length: 15 residues. Germline V gene data show CDR1 as SGDLS and CDR2 as YYNGEE. Trimming took 1 base from V and 1 from J; bases not matched to a gene: 3. CDR3 in amino acids: CASSVRGLRTDTQYF. Here the CDR3 DNA reads TGTGCCAGCAGCGTAAGGGGACTACGCACAGATACGCAGTATTTT.

The chain uses TRBV9 and TRBJ2-1; the match to TRBD1 covers 10 bases. CDR3 size: 16 residues. Per germline, CDR1 SGDLS and CDR2 YYNGEE. Trimming took 2 bases from V and 2 from J; bases not matched to a gene: 4. Here the CDR3 DNA reads TGTGCCAGCAGCGTTACCGGGACAGGGGCCTACAATGAGCAGTTCTTC. Its protein product is CASSVTGTGAYNEQFF.

This chain links TRBV28 with TRBJ1-3; D may be TRBD1 (5 bases). The germline V gene encodes CDR1 MDHEN and CDR2 SYDVKM. The CDR3 has 15 residues. The V end was cut by 7 bases, the J end by 0 bases, with 13 bases between. The CDR3 DNA follows: TGTGCCAGCACTCCAAGGGGAAGCTCTGGAAACACCATATATTTT. Protein sequence: CASTPRGSSGNTIYF. Complete variable domain (other parts from reference TRBV28 and TRBJ1-3): DVKVTQSSRYLVKRTGEKVFLECVQDMDHENMFWYRQDPGLGLRLIYFSYDVKMKEKGDIPEGYSVSREKKERFSLILESASTNQTSMYLCASTPRGSSGNTIYFGEGSWLTVV.

This clone was seen a handful of times. This rearrangement joins TRBV6-5 to TRBJ1-2; 8 nucleotides align to TRBD1. Germline V gene lookup returns CDR1 MNHEY and CDR2 SVGAGI. The CDR3 runs 15 residues. The trim removed 6 bases at V and 7 bases at J, leaving 13 bases unmatched. This chain's CDR3 is CASRAPTGVYSGYTF. The CDR3 DNA is TGTGCCAGCAGAGCTCCGACAGGGGTATATAGTGGCTACACCTTC.

The chain links TRBV27 to TRBJ1-5, with TRBD1 identical over 7 bases. The CDR3 length is 15 residues. From germline, CDR1 is MNHEY and CDR2 SMNVEV (reference sequence). V gave up 4 bases and J gave up 5 bases; unmatched junction bases: 8. CDR3 loop: CASSSLNRGHQPQHF. CDR3 nucleotide sequence: TGTGCCAGCAGTTCGCTCAACAGGGGCCATCAGCCCCAGCATTTT.

In nucleotides, the CDR3 is TGTGCCATCAGTGACCCCAGGGTGGGAGGGCAGCCCCAGCATTTT. Its protein product is CAISDPRVGGQPQHF. The V call is TRBV10-3, the J call TRBJ1-5; TRBD1 is a possible D gene (5 bases). CDR3 size: 15 residues. Germline CDR1 is ENHRY and CDR2 is SYGVKD. V shed 3 bases and J shed 7 bases, with 16 bases lying between them.